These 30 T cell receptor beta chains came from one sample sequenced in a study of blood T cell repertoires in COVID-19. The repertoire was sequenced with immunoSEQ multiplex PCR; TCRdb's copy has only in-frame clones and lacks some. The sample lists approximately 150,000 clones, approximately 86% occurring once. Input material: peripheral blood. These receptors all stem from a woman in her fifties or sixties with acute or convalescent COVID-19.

CDR3 bases: TGTGCCAGCAGCTTAGGATTTTCAGGGTCGTACTTC. This codes for CASSLGFSGSYF. The chain has TRBV7-2 and TRBJ2-7; tentatively, D is TRBD1 (5 bases). V was clipped by 1 base and J by 12 bases, with 13 bases between them. The CDR3 is 12 amino acids. Germline values: CDR1 SGHTA, CDR2 FQGNSA.

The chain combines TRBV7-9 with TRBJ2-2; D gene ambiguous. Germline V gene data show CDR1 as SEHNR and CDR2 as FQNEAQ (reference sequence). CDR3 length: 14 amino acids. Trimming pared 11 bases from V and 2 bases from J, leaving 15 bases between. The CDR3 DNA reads TGTGCCGTCCGTGGGCAGACCAACACCGGGGAGCTGTTTTTT. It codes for CAVRGQTNTGELFF.

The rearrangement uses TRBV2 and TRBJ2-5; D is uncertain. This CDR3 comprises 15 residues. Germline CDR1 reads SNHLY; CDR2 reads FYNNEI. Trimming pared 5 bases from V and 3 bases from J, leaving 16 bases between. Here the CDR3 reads CASSLRSGLKETQYF. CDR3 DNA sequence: TGTGCCAGCAGTTTACGCTCCGGGTTAAAAGAGACCCAGTACTTC. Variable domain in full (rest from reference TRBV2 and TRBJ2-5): EPEVTQTPSHQVTQMGQEVILRCVPISNHLYFYWYRQILGQKVEFLVSFYNNEISEKSEIFDDQFSVERPDGSNFTLKIRSTKLEDSAMYFCASSLRSGLKETQYFGPGTRLLVL.

The CDR3 sequence: CSARVGGSSFF. The DNA of the CDR3 is TGCAGTGCTAGGGTCGGGGGGTCTAGTTTCTTT. The rearrangement uses TRBV20-1 and TRBJ1-1; the D gene is possibly TRBD1 (5 bases). CDR1 DFQATT and CDR2 SNEGSKA come from the germline V gene (reference sequence). The CDR3 covers 11 residues. Trimming left V 3 bases short and J 13 bases short, with 15 bases between.

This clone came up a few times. CDR3 nucleotides: TGTGCCAGCAGTGAACGGGGGGGGCGCAGGTTTCGGGTTGGGGCCAACGTCCTGACTTTC. The encoded protein is CASSERGGRRFRVGANVLTF. The J gene is TRBJ2-6, the V gene TRBV6-1; 8 bases line up with TRBD2. V shed 2 bases, J shed 3 bases, and the junction held 15 bases outside the gene matches. Germline V CDR1 and CDR2: MNHNS, SASEGT. This CDR3 is built from 20 residues.

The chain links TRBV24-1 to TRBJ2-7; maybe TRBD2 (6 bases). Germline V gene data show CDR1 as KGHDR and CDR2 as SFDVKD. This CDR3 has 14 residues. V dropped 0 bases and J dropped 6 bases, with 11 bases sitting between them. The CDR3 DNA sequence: TGTGCCACCAGTGATTTGTACGGCGGGGCCGAGCAGTACTTC. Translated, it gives CATSDLYGGAEQYF.

CDR3 coding DNA: TGCGCCAGCAGCTTGGCGGGCTCTGGAAACACCATATATTTT. Its protein product is CASSLAGSGNTIYF. The rearrangement links TRBV5-1 to TRBJ1-3; D is unresolved. Germline V gene lookup returns CDR1 SGHRS and CDR2 YFSETQ. The CDR3 totals 14 residues. V was clipped by 0 bases and J by 0 bases, with 4 bases between them.

The CDR3: CASSQDKATMYGTDTQYF. The CDR3 DNA sequence: TGTGCCAGCAGCCAAGATAAAGCGACGATGTATGGTACAGATACGCAGTATTTT. This chain connects TRBV3-1 (or the pseudogene TRBV3-2) to TRBJ2-3; D is ambiguous. This CDR3 has 18 residues. Germline lookup yields CDR1 LGHDT and CDR2 YNNKEL (reference sequence). V was shortened by 0 bases and J by 3 bases, with 19 bases between the two germline ends.

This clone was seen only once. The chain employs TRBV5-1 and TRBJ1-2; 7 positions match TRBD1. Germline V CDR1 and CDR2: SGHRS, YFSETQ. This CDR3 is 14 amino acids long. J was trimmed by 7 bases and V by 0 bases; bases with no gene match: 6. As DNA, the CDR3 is TGCGCCAGCAGCTTGGAAGGGGGCGTGGGTGGCTACACCTTC. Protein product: CASSLEGGVGGYTF.

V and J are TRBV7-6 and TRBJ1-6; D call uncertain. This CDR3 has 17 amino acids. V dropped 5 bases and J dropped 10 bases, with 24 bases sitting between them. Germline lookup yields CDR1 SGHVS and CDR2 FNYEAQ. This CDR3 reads CASSPGSFRRVGSPLHF. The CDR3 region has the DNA TGTGCCAGCAGCCCCGGCTCTTTTCGGAGGGTTGGGTCACCCCTCCACTTT.

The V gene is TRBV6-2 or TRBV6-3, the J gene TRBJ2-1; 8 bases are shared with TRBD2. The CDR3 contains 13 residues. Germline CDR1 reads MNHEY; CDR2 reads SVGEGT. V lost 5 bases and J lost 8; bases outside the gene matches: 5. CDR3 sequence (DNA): TGTGCCAGCAGTCCACACGGGGGGGATGAGCAGTTCTTC. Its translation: CASSPHGGDEQFF.

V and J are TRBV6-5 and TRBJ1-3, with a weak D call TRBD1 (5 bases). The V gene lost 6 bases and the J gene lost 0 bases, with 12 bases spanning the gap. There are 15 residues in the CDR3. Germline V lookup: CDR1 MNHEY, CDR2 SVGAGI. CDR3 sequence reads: CASRTQENSGNTIYF. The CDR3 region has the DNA TGTGCCAGCAGAACACAGGAGAACTCTGGAAACACCATATATTTT.

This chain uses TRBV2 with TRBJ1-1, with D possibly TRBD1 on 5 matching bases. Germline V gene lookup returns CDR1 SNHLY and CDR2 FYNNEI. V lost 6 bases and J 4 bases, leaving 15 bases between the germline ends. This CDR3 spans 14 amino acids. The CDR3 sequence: CASRSSQGRTEAFF. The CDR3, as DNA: TGTGCCAGCAGGAGCTCGCAGGGTCGCACTGAAGCTTTCTTT.

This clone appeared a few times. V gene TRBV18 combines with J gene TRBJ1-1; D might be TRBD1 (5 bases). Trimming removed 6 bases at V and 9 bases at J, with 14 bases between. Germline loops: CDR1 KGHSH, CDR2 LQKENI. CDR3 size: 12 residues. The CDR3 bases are TGTGCCAGCTCGCCCGACAGAGCGAAAGCTTTCTTT. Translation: CASSPDRAKAFF.

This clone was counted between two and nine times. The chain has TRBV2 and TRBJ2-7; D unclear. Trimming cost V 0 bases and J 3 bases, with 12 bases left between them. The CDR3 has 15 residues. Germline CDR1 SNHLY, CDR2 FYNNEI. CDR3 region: CASSEATQTFYEQYF. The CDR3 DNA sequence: TGTGCCAGCAGTGAAGCGACTCAAACCTTCTACGAGCAGTACTTC.

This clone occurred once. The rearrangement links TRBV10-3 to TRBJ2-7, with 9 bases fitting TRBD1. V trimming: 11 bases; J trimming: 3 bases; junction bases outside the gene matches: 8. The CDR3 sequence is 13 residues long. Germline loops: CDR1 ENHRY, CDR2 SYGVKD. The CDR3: CASRTGESYEQYF. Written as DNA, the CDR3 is TGTGCCTCCCGGACAGGGGAGAGCTACGAGCAGTACTTC.

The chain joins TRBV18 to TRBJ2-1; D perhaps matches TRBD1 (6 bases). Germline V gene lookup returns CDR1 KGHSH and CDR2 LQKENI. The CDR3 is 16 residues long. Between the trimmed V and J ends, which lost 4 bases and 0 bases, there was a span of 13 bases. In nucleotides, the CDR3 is TGTGCCAGCTCACTGCTCCAGGGGAGCTCCTACAATGAGCAGTTCTTC. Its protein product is CASSLLQGSSYNEQFF.

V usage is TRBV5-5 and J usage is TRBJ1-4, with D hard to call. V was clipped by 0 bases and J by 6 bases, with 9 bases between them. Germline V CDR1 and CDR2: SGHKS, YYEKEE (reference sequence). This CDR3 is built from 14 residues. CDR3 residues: CASSLGRVDEKLFF. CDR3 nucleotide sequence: TGTGCCAGCAGCTTGGGGAGGGTTGATGAAAAACTGTTTTTT.

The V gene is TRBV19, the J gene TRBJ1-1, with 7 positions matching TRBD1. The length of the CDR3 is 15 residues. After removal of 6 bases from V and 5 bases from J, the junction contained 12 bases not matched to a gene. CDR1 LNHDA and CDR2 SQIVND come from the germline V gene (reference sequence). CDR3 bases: TGTGCCAGTAGCCCCATGCGGACAGGCGGGACTGAAGCTTTCTTT. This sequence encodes CASSPMRTGGTEAFF.

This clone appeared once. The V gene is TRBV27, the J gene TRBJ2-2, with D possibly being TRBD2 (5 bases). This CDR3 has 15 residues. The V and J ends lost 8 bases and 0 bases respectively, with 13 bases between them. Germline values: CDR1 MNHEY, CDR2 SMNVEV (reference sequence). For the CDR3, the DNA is TGTGCCAGCGAGGGCGGGCTCGCGAACACCGGGGAGCTGTTTTTT. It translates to CASEGGLANTGELFF.

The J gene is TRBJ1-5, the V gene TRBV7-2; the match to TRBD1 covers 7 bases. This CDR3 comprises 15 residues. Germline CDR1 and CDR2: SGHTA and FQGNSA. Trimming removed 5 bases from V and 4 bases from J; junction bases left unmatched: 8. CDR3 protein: CASSRGTVGNQPQHF. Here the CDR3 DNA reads TGTGCCAGCAGCAGGGGGACAGTAGGAAATCAGCCCCAGCATTTT.

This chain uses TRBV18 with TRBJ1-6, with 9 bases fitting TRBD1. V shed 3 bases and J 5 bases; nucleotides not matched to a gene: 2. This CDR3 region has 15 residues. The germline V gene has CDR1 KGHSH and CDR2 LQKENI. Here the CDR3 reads CASSPRQGDNSPLHF. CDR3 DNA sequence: TGTGCCAGCTCACCGAGACAGGGGGATAATTCACCCCTCCACTTT.

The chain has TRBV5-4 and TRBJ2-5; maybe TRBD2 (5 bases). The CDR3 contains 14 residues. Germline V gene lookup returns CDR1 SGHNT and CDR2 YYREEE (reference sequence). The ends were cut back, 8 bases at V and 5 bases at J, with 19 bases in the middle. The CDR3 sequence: CASAARGATETQYF. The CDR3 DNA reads TGTGCCAGTGCGGCCCGGGGAGCAACGGAGACCCAGTACTTC. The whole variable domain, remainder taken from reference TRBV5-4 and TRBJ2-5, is ETGVTQSPTHLIKTRGQQVTLRCSSQSGHNTVSWYQQALGQGPQFIFQYYREEENGRGNFPPRFSGLQFPNYSSELNVNALELDDSALYLCASAARGATETQYFGPGTRLLVL.

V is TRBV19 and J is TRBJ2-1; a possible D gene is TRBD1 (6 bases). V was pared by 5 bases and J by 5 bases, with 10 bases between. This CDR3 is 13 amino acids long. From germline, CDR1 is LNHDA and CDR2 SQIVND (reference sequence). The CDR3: CASSSTGNNEQFF. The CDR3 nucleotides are TGTGCCAGTAGTTCTACAGGGAACAATGAGCAGTTCTTC.

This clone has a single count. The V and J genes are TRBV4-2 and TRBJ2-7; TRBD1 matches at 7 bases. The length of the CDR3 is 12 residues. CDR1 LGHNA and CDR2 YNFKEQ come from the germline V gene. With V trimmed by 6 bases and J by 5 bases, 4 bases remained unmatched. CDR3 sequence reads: CASSTGVDEQYF. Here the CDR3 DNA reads TGTGCCAGCAGTACAGGGGTGGACGAGCAGTACTTC.

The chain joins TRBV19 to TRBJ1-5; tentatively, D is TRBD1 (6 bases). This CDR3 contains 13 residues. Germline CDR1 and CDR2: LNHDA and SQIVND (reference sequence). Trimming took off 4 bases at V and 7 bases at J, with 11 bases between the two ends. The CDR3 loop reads CASSSRGEQPQHF. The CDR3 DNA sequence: TGTGCCAGTAGTAGCAGGGGTGAACAGCCCCAGCATTTT.

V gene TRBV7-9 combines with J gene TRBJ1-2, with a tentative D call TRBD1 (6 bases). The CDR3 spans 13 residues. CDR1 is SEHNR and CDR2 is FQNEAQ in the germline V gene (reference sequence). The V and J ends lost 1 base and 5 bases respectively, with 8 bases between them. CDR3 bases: TGTGCCAGCAGCTTAGAACAGGGTTATGGCTACACCTTC. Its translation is CASSLEQGYGYTF.

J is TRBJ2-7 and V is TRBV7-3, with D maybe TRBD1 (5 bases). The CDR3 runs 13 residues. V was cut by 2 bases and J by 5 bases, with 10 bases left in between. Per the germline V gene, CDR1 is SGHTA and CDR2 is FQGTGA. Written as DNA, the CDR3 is TGTGCCAGCAGCTTAGGTAGCAGGGACGAGCAGTACTTC. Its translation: CASSLGSRDEQYF.

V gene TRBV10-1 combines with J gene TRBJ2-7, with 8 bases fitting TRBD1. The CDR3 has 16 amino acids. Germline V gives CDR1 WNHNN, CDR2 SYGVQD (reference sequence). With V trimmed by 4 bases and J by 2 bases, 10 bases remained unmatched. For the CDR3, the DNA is TGCGCCAGCAGTGTTGCCCGGGACAGGCAGCCCTACGAGCAGTACTTC. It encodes CASSVARDRQPYEQYF.

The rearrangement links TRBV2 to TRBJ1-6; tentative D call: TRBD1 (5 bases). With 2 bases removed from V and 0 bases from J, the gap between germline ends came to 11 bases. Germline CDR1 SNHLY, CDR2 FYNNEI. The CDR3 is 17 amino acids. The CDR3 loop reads CASSEPRGGSYNSPLHF. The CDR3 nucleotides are TGTGCCAGCAGTGAACCCCGCGGGGGCTCCTATAATTCACCCCTCCACTTT.